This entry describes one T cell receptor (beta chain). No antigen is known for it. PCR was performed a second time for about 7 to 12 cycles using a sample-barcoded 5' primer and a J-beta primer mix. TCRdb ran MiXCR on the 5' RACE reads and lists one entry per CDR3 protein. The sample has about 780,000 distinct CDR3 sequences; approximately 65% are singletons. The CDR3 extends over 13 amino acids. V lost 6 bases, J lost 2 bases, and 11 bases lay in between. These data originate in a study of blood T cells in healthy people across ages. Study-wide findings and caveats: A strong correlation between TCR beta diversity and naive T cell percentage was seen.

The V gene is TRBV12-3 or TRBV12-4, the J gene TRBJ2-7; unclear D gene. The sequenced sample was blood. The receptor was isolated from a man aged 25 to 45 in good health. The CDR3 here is CASRLDTTYEQYF. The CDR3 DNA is TGTGCCAGCAGGCTAGACACGACCTACGAGCAGTACTTC.